This T cell receptor (beta chain) was documented in a study of beta chain features in type 1 diabetes. The authors reverse transcribed all of the isolated RNA, so sequencing captured expressed TCRB transcripts. Assay used: immunoSEQ multiplex PCR; TCRdb lists only in-frame clones, some missing. Counted here are 450,000 to 550,000 clones, approximately 31% occurring once; the ten biggest clones make up more than 0.055%. Note on this clone: The antigen is undetermined.

The V segment lost 0 bases and the J segment 1 base; nucleotides outside the gene matches: 4. Germline V gives CDR1 SGDLS, CDR2 YYNGEE. This CDR3 is built from 17 residues. Study results and limitations: Patients with type 1 diabetes carried fewer insertions and had more deletions at their VDJ junctions.

The sequence was collected from a man younger than 35 in good health. The chain uses TRBV9 and TRBJ2-6; 7 bases are shared with TRBD1. The sample comprised naive CD4+ T cells from blood. CDR3 loop: CASSVDPGGSGANVLTF. CDR3 bases: TGTGCCAGCAGCGTAGATCCAGGGGGATCTGGGGCCAACGTCCTGACTTTC.